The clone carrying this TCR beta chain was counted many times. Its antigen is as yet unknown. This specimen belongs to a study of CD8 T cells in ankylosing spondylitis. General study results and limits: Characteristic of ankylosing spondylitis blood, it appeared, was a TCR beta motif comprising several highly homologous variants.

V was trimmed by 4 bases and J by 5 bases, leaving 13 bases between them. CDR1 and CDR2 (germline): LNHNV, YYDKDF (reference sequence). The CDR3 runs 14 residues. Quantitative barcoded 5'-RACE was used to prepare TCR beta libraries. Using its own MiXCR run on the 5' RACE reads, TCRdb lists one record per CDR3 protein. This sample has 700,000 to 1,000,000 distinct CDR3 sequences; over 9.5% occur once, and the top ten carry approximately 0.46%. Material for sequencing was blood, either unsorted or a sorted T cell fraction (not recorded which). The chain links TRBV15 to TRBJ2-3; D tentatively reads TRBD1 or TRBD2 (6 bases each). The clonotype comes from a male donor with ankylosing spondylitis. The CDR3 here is CATSTRGPGDTQYF. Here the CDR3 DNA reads TGTGCCACCAGCACCCGGGGGCCAGGAGATACGCAGTATTTT.